The entry that follows covers one T cell receptor (beta chain) sequence. As yet, its antigen is unknown. The entry originates in a study of T-cell memory formation after mild COVID-19. Overall study results and limits: Contracting clones from day 15 to 85 had balanced CD4/CD8; later expanders favoured CD4+.

It was 5'RACE with constant-segment primers that produced the TCR alpha and TCR beta cDNA libraries, which carried sample barcodes and UMIs. Using its own MiXCR run on the 5' RACE reads, TCRdb lists one record per CDR3 protein. Among under 450,000 distinct CDR3 sequences listed, approximately 15% were seen once. V was clipped by 6 bases and J by 6 bases; unmatched bases: 8. Germline V lookup: CDR1 SGHRS, CDR2 YFSETQ. The CDR3 runs 14 residues. The gene calls are TRBV5-1 and TRBJ2-3; 9 nucleotides line up with TRBD1. Sequenced input: PBMCs or a T cell subset sorted from them (not recorded which). The receptor was isolated from a young man who had mild COVID-19 (a few samples of this study predate the infection). Cell type and time point are not known. The CDR3 protein is CASKLQGALDTQYF. Here the CDR3 DNA reads TGCGCCAGCAAACTACAGGGGGCGCTGGATACGCAGTATTTT.